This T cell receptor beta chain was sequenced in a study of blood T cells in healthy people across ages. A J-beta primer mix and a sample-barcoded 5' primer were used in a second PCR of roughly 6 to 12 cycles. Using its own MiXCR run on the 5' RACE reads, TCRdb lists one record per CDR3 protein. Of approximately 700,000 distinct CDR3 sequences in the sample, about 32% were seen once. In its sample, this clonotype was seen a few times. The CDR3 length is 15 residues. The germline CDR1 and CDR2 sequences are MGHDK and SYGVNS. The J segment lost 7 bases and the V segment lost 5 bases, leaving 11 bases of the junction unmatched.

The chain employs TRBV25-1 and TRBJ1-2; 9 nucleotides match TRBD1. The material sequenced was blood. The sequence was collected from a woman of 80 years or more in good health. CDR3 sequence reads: CASSPTGGGVSGYTF. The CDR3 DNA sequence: TGTGCCAGCAGTCCCACAGGGGGCGGCGTAAGTGGCTACACCTTC.